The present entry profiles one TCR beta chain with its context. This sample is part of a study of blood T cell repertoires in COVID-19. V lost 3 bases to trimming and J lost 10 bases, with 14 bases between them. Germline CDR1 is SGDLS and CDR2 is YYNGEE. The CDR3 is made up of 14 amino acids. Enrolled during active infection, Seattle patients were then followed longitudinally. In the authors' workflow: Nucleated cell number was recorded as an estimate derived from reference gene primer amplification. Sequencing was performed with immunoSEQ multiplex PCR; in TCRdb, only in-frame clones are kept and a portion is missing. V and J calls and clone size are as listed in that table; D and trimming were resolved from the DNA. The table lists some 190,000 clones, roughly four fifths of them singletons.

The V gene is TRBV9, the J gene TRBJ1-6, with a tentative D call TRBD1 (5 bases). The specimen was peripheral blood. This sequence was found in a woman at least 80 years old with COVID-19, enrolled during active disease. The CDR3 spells CASSGRDLRSPLHF. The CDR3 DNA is TGTGCCAGCAGCGGAAGGGACTTACGATCACCCCTCCACTTT.